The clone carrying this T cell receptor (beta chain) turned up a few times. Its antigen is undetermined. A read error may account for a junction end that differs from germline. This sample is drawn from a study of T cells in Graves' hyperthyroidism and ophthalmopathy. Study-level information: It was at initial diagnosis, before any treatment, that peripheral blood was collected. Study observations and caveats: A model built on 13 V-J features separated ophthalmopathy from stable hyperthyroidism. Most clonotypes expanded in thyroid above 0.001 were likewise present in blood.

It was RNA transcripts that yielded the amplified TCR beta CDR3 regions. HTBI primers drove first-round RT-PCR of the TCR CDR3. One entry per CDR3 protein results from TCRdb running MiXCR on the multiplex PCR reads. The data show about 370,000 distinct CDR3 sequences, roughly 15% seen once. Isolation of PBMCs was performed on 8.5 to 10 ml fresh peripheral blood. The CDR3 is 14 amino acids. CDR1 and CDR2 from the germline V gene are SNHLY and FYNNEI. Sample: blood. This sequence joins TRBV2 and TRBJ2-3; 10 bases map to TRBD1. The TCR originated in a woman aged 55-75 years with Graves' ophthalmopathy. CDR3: CAGSGQGETDTQYF. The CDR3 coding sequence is TGTGCCGGCAGCGGACAGGGGGAAACAGATACGCAGTATTTT.